This TCR beta chain was observed in a study of blood T cell repertoires in COVID-19 (dated by TCRdb to between 2020 and 2021). Some background on the complete study: The collaborator samples originated in the United States, Italy and Spain and spanned the acute and convalescent phases of COVID-19. The material from the prospective study consisted of cDNA or gDNA derived from T cells, B-cell-depleted T cells, or PBMCs. Subjects who had been exposed to COVID-19, were actively infected with it, or had recovered from it provided the deeply sampled blood TCRbeta repertoires that made up the dataset. The repertoires were made available in a free public database intended to serve as a resource for research on the immune response to SARS-CoV-2. The samples were drawn from the first 160 participants of the ongoing ImmuneRACE study and from some 1,300 subjects provided by 6 global collaborators. Sample metadata almost always included a de-identified subject ID, COVID-19 status, age in years and sex. Where available, HLA class I and class II types were obtained from metadata supplied by the sample provider rather than from assay-based typing.

The cysteine opens and the phenylalanine closes a CDR3 of 14 amino acids. The retained sequence is limited to the CDR3, 42 bases, with the frame set at the first base. The junction shows trimming of 3 bases on V and 6 bases on J, plus 14 bases between the germline ends. From the germline V gene (reference sequence), CDR1 is DFQATT and CDR2 is SNEGSKA. Overall study results and their limits: How much clinical and demographic metadata was included differed by source and by participant, and the metadata was provided uncurated.

TCRbeta CDR3 regions were amplified from genomic DNA by means of the immunoSEQ Assay, a bias-controlled multiplex PCR. For the original study's pipeline: Nucleated cell counts per sample were estimated from amplification of reference gene primers within the assay. To quantify the absolute abundance of each unique TCRbeta CDR3 rearrangement, sequence reads were collapsed and filtered. For each sample, productive Simpson clonality was calculated as the square root of Simpson's diversity index across productive rearrangements. TCRdb re-hosts the immuneACCESS table, in-frame sequences only. Its copies lack some clones; in the studies checked, an unresolved V gene accounts for under half of them, and the cause for the rest is not known. The V and J calls and clone size are taken from that table; D and trimming were inferred from the DNA. The sample yields roughly 250,000 clones; 70% to 85% were counted once. The ten largest clones capture more than 4.5% of the sample.

Whole blood was collected in K2EDTA tubes by collaborating institutions according to the institutions' own protocols. For TCRbeta analysis, collaborators shipped samples in one of three forms: frozen whole blood, isolated PBMCs, or DNA extracted from either of those sample types. Comments on this clone: Its antigen remains undetermined. Within one base of it there is no much larger clone, and no base qualities were kept.

Sequenced sample: peripheral blood. Recombination linked TRBV20-1 to TRBJ1-4; no D gene is confidently identified. The clonotype comes from a woman of 80 years or more with active or convalescent COVID-19. The CDR3 here reads CSASSQAGHEKLFF. The sequenced DNA is TGCAGTGCTAGTTCCCAGGCGGGTCATGAAAAACTGTTTTTT.